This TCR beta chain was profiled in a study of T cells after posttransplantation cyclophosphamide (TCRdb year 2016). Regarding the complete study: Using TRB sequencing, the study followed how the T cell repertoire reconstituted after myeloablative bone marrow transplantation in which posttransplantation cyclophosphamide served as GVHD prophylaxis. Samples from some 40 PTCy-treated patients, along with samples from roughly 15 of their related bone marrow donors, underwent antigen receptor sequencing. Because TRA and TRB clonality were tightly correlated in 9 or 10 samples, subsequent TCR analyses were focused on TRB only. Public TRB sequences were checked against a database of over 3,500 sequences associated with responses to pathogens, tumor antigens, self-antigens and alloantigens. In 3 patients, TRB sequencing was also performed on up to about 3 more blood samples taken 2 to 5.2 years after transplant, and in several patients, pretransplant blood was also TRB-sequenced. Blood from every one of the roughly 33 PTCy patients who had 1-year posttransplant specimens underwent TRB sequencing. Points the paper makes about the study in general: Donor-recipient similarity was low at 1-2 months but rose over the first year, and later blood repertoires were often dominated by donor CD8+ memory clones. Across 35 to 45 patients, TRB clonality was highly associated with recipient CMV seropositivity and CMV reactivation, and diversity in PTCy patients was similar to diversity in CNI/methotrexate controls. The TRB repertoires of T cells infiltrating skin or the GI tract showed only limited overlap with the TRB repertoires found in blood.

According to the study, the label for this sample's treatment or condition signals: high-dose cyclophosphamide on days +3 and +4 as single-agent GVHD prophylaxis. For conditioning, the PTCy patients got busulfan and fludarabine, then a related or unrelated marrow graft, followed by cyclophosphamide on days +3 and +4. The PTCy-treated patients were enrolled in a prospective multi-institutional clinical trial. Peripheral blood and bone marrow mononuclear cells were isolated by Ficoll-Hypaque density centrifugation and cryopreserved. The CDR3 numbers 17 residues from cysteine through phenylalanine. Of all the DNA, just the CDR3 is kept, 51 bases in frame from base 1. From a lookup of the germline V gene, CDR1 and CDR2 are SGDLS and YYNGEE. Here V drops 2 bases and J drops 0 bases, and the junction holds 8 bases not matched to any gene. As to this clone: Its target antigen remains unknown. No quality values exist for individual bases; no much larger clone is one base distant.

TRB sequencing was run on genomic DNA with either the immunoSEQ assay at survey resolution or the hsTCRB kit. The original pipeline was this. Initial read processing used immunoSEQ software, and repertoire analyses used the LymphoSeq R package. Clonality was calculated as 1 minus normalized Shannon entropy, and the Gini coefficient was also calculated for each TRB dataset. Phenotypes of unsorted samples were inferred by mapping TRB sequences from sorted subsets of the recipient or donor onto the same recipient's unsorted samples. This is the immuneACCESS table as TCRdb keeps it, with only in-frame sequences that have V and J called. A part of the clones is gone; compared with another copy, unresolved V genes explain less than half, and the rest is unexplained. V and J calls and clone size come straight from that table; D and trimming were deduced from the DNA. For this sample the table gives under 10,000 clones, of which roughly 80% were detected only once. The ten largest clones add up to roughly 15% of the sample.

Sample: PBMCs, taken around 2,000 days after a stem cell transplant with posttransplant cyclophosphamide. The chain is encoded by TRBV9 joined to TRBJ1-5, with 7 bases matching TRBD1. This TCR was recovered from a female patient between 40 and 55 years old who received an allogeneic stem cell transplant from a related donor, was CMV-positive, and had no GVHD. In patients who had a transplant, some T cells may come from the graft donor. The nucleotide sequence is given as TGTGCCAGCAGCGTTCCCGACAGGGATCTTAGCAATCAGCCCCAGCATTTT. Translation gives CASSVPDRDLSNQPQHF. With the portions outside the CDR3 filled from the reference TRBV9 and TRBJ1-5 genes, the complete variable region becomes DSGVTQTPKHLITATGQRVTLRCSPRSGDLSVYWYQQSLDQGLQFLIQYYNGEERAKGNILERFSAQQFPDLHSELNLSSLELGDSALYFCASSVPDRDLSNQPQHFGDGTRLSIL.